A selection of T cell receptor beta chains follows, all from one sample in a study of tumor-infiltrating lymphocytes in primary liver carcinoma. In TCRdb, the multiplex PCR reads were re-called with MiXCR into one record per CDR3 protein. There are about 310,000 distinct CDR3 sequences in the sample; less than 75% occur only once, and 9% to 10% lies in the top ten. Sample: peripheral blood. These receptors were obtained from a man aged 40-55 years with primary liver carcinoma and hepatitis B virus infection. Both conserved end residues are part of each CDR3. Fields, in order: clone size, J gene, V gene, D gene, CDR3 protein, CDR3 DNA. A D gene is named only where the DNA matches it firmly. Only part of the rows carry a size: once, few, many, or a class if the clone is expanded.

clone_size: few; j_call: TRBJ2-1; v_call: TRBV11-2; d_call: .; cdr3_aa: CTSSLGGYSYNEQFF; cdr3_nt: TGTACCAGCAGCTTAGGAGGGTATTCCTACAATGAGCAGTTCTTC
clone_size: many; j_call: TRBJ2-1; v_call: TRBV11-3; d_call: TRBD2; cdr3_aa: CASSLGRGDYNEQFF; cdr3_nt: TGTGCCAGCAGCTTAGGTCGGGGGGACTACAATGAGCAGTTCTTC
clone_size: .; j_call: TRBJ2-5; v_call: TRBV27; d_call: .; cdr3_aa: CASSRRSSETQYF; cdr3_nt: TGTGCCAGCAGCCGTAGGAGTTCGGAGACCCAGTACTTC
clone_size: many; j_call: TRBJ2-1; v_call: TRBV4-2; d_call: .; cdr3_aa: CASSRGAGRSYNEQFF; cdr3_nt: TGTGCCAGCAGCCGGGGGGCCGGGAGGTCGTACAATGAGCAGTTCTTC
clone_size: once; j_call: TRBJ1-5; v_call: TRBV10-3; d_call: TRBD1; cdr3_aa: CATDRGGSNQPQRF; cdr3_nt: TGTGCCACAGACAGGGGTGGGAGCAATCAGCCCCAGCGTTTT
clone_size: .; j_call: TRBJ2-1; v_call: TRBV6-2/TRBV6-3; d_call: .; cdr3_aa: CASSYSSPDRVYNELFF; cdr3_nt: TGTGCCAGCAGTTACTCGTCCCCCGACAGAGTCTACAATGAGCTGTTCTTC
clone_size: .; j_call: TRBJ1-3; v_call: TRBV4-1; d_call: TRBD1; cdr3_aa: CASSYPINQGAGNTIYF; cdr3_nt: TGCGCCAGCAGCTATCCTATTAACCAGGGGGCTGGAAACACCATATATTTT
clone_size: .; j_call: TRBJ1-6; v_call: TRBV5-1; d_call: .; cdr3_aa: CASSLQGLNSPLHF; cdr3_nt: TGCGCCAGCAGCTTGCAGGGGCTTAATTCACCCCTCCACTTT
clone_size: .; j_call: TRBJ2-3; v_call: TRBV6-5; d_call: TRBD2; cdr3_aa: CASSVAGPTDTQYF; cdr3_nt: TGTGCCAGCAGTGTAGCGGGACCCACAGATACGCAGTATTTT
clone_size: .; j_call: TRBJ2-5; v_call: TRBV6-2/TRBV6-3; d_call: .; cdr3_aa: CASSFRSGETQYF; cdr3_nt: TGTGCCAGCAGTTTCCGGTCCGGCGAGACCCAGTACTTC
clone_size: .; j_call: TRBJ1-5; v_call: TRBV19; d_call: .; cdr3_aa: CASSIVPTSNQPQHF; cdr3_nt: TGTGCCAGTAGTATAGTGCCCACTAGCAATCAGCCCCAGCATTTT
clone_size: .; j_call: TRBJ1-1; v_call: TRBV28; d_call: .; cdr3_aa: CASRQCNRATEAFF; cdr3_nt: TGTGCCAGCAGACAGTGCAACCGGGCCACTGAAGCTTTCTTT
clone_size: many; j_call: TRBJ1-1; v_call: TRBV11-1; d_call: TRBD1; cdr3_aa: CASSPDRGGTEAFF; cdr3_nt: TGTGCCAGCAGCCCTGACAGGGGAGGGACTGAAGCTTTCTTT
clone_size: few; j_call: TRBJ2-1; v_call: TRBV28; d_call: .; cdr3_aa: CASVFSGRTYNEQFF; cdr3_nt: TGTGCCAGCGTTTTCAGCGGCCGAACCTACAATGAGCAGTTCTTC
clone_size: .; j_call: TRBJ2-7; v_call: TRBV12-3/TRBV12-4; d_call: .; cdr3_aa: CASSLDASTAYEQHF; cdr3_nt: TGTGCCAGCAGTTTAGATGCCAGCACAGCCTACGAGCAGCACTTC
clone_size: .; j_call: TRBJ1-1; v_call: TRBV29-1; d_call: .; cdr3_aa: CSVGRGSGTNIEAFF; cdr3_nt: TGCAGCGTTGGTAGGGGCTCGGGGACGAACATTGAAGCTTTCTTT
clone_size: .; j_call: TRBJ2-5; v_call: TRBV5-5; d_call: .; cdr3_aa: CTSSLSVAIQETQYF; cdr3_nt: TGTACCAGCAGCTTGAGCGTTGCCATTCAAGAGACCCAGTACTTC
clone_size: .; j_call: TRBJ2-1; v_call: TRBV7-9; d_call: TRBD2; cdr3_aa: CASSQTSGAYNEQFF; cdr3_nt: TGTGCCAGCAGCCAGACTAGCGGGGCGTACAATGAGCAGTTCTTC
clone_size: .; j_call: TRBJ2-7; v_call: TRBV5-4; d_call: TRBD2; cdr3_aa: CGSSFSRGGPPEQYF; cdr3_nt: TGTGGAAGCAGCTTCTCGAGGGGAGGGCCTCCCGAGCAGTACTTC
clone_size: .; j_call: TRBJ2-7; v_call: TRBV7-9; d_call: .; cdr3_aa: CASSLRLPTYEQYF; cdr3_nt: TGTGCCAGCAGCCTCCGACTCCCAACCTACGAGCAGTACTTC
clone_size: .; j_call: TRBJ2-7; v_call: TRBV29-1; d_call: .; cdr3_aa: CGARGGRSEQYF; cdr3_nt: TGCGGCGCTAGGGGTGGGCGGTCCGAGCAGTACTTC
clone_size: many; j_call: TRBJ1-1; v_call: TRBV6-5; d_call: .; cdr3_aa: CASSPDQGKPEAFF; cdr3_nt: TGTGCCAGCAGCCCAGACCAGGGGAAGCCTGAAGCTTTCTTT
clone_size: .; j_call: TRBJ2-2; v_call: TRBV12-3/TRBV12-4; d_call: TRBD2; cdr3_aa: CASALTSGNTGEPFF; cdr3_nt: TGTGCCAGCGCCCTGACTAGCGGGAACACGGGGGAGCCGTTTTTT
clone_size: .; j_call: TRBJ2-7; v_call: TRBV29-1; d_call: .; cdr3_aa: CSVITVGRRGEQYF; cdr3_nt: TGCAGCGTCATCACTGTGGGCAGGAGGGGGGAGCAGTACTTC
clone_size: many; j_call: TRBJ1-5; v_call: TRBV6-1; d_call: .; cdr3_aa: CASSAKVRGAHQPQHF; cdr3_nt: TGTGCCAGCAGTGCTAAGGTCAGGGGCGCACATCAGCCCCAGCATTTT
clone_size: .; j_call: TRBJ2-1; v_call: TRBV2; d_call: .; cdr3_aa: CASKERFRGDNEQFF; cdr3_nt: TGTGCCAGCAAAGAACGGTTCAGGGGCGACAATGAGCAGTTCTTC
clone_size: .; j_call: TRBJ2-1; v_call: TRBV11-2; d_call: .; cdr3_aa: CASSSRRSLDEQF; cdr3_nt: TGTGCCAGCAGCTCCAGGCGGTCCCTGGATGAGCAGTTC
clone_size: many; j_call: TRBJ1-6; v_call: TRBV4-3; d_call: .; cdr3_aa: CASSQEGTYNSPLHF; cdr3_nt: TGCGCCAGCAGCCAAGAAGGGACGTATAATTCACCCCTCCACTTT
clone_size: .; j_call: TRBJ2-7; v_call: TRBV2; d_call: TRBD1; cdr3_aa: CASQPDRDNEQYF; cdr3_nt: TGTGCCAGCCAGCCCGACAGGGACAACGAGCAGTACTTC
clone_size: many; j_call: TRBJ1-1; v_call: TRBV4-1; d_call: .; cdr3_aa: CASSRIGRNTEAFF; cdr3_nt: TGCGCCAGCAGCCGGATTGGGCGGAACACTGAAGCTTTCTTT
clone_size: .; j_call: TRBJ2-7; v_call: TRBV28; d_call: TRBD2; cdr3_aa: CASSWLAGVSSYEQYF; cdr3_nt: TGTGCCAGCAGTTGGCTAGCGGGGGTAAGCTCCTACGAGCAGTACTTC
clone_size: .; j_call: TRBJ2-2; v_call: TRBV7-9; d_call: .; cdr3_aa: CASNLPVGPPKGELFF; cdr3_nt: TGTGCCAGCAACTTGCCTGTTGGACCACCCAAAGGGGAGCTGTTTTTT
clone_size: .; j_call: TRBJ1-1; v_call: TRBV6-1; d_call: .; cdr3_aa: CASSAGGGVNTEAFF; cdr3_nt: TGTGCTAGCAGTGCTGGAGGTGGGGTGAACACTGAAGCTTTCTTT
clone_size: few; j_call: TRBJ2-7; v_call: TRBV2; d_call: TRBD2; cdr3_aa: CASSEARDYYEQYF; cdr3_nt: TGTGCCAGCAGTGAAGCGCGGGACTATTACGAGCAGTACTTC
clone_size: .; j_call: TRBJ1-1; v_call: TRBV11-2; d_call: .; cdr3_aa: CAGSLGHGGVMNTEAFF; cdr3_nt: TGTGCCGGCAGCTTAGGCCATGGGGGAGTCATGAACACTGAAGCTTTCTTT
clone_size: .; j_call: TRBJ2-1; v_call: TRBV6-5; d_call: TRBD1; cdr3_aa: CASRGSSYNEQFF; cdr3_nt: TGTGCCTCCAGGGGGAGCTCCTACAATGAGCAGTTCTTC
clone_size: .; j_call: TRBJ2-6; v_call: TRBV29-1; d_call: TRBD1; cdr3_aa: CNVEPYGTGNSGANVLTF; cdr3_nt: TGCAACGTTGAACCATATGGGACAGGGAACTCTGGGGCCAACGTCCTGACTTTC
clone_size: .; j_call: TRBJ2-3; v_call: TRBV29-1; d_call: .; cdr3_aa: CSVKGSYQPQYF; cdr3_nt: TGCAGCGTCAAGGGCAGCTATCAGCCCCAGTATTTT
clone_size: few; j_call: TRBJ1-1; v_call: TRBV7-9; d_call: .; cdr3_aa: CASNSDGEAFF; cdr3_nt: TGTGCCAGCAACTCCGACGGGGAAGCTTTCTTT
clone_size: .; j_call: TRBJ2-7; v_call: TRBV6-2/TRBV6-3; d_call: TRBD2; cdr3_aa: CASSYSTSSYKQYF; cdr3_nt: TGTGCCAGCAGTTACTCGACTAGCTCCTACAAGCAGTACTTC
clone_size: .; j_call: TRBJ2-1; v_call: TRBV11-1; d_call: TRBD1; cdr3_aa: CGSSKQGQGIYNEQFF; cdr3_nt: TGTGGCAGTAGCAAACAAGGACAGGGAATCTACAATGAGCAGTTCTTC
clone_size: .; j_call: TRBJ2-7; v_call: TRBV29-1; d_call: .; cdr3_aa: CSVGVGPYEQHF; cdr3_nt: TGCAGCGTTGGAGTGGGCCCCTACGAGCAGCACTTC
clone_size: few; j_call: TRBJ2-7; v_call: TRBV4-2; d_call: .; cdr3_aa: CASSQEASRMGEQYF; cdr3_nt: TGTGCCAGCAGCCAAGAGGCTAGCAGGATGGGGGAGCAGTACTTC
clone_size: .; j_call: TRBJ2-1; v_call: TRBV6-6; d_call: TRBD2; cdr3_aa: CASSTFLTSGTSYNEQFF; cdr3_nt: TGTGCCAGCAGCACATTTTTGACTAGCGGAACCTCCTATAATGAGCAGTTCTTC
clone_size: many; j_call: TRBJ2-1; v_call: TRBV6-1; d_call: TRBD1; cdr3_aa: CASSAGTGGYNEQFF; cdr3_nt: TGTGCCAGCAGTGCCGGGACAGGGGGCTACAATGAGCAGTTCTTC
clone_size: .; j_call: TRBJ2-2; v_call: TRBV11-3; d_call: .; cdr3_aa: CASSLAGGLYGELFF; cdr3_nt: TGTGCCAGCAGCTTGGCCGGAGGGCTTTACGGGGAGCTGTTTTTT
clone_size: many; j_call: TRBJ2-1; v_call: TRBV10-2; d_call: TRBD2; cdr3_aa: CASSGAAGGSNEQFF; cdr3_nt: TGCGCCAGCAGTGGGGCAGCGGGAGGCAGCAATGAGCAGTTCTTC
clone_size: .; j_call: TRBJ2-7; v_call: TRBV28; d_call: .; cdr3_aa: CARRPISVSYEQYF; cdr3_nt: TGTGCCCGCCGCCCAATTAGCGTTTCCTACGAGCAGTACTTC